This TCR beta chain was profiled in a study of cytomegalovirus exposure and HLA in healthy donors. Study-wide findings and caveats: A later analysis linked around 15,000 TCR beta sequences to HLA alleles at 0.05 false discovery rate. Sequencing likely produced, as an artifact, a cluster of highly shared sequence variants. 164 TCR beta chains were listed as cytomegalovirus-associated.

The PCR had 60 Vbeta and 13 Jbeta primers. Libraries were prepared by immunoSEQ multiplex PCR; TCRdb keeps only in-frame clonotypes and omits some of them. The table includes 100,000 to 150,000 clones, about 10% detected once. Losses at the gene ends were 3 bases for V and 7 bases for J; bases not matched to a gene: 16. Germline-derived CDR1 and CDR2 are SGHTA and FQGNSA. The CDR3 sequence is 17 residues long. Worth noting for this clone: Its antigen is undetermined.

Sequenced sample: PBMCs. The sequence was obtained from a woman in her late teens or twenties in good health and CMV-seropositive. This rearrangement joins TRBV7-2 to TRBJ2-3, with TRBD2 identical over 7 bases. CDR3 coding DNA: TGTGCCAGCAGCTTTCTCGCGGGAGTCGGAACCCTAAATACGCAGTATTTT. This gives the protein CASSFLAGVGTLNTQYF. The whole variable domain, filled in from reference TRBV7-2 and TRBJ2-3, reads GAGVSQSPSNKVTEKGKDVELRCDPISGHTALYWYRQSLGQGLEFLIYFQGNSAPDKSGLPSDRFSAERTGGSVSTLTIQRTQQEDSAVYLCASSFLAGVGTLNTQYFGPGTRLTVL.